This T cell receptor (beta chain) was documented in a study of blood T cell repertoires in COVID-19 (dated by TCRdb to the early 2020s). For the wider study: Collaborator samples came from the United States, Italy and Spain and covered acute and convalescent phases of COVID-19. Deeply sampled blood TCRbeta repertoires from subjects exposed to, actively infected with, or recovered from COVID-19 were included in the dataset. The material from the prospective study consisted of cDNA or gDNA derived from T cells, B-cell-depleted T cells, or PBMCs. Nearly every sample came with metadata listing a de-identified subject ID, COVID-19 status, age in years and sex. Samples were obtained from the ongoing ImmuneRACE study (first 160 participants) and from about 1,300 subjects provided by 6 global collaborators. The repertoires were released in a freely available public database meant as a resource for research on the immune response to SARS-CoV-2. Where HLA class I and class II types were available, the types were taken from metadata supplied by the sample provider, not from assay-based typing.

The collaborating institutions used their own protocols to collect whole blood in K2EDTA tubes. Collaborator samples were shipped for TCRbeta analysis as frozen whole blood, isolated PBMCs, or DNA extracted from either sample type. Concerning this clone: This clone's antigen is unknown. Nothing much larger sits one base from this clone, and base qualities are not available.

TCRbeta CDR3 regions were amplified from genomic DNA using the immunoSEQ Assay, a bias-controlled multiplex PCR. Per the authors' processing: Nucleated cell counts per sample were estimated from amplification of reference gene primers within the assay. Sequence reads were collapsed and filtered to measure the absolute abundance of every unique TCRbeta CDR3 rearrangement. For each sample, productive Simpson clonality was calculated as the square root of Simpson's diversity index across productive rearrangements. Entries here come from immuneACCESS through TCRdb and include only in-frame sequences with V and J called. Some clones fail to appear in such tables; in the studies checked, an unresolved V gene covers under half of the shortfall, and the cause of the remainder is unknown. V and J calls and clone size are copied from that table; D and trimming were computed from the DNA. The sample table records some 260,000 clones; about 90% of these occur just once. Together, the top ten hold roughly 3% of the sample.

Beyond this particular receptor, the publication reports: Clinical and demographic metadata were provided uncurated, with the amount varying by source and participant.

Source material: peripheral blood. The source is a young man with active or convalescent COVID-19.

In nucleotide form, the sequence is TGCAGCGGGGGACGTCAGGGGGCTCATGGCTACACCTTC. Its amino acids are CSGGRQGAHGYTF. Here the chain combines TRBV29-1 and TRBJ1-2; TRBD1 aligns with 8 central bases. The cysteine opens and the phenylalanine closes a CDR3 of 13 amino acids. The entry retains the CDR3 DNA only, 39 bases that are in frame from base 1. CDR1 is given as SQVTM and CDR2 as ANQGSEA, both from the germline V gene. Unmatched junction bases come to 10, with V trimmed by 7 bases and J by 6 bases.